The 21 T cell receptor beta chains in this list originate from one sample, sequenced in a study of glioma-infiltrating T cells after dendritic cell vaccination. Time point defined: after dendritic cell vaccination, including at tumor progression/relapse. Only in-frame clones appear in the TCRdb table, and some are missing; sequencing was by immunoSEQ multiplex PCR. The sample consists of 100,000 or so clones, around 80% of them appearing once. The source was blood, collected after dendritic cell vaccination. The receptors originated from a human donor with glioblastoma.

The chain recombines TRBV5-1 with TRBJ2-7, with D unresolved. Germline V gene lookup returns CDR1 SGHRS and CDR2 YFSETQ. V was pared by 0 bases and J by 3 bases, with 13 bases between. CDR3 length: 15 residues. The CDR3 loop is CASSLALGSYYEQYF. The CDR3 nucleotides are TGCGCCAGCAGCTTGGCCCTGGGCAGCTACTACGAGCAGTACTTC.

The V gene is TRBV9, the J gene TRBJ1-4; D uncertain. Between the trimmed V and J ends, which lost 4 bases and 0 bases, there was a span of 10 bases. The CDR3 length is 15 residues. The germline CDR1 and CDR2 sequences are SGDLS and YYNGEE. CDR3: CASSQAGATNEKLFF. The CDR3 nucleotides read TGTGCCAGCAGCCAAGCGGGTGCAACTAATGAAAAACTGTTTTTT.

The gene calls are TRBV1 and TRBJ2-7; the DNA was not compared with TRBD2, the D call given in the table. TRBV1 is termed a pseudogene. The CDR3 has 14 amino acids. The CDR3 loop is CTSSQDRREGQEYF. The CDR3 DNA sequence: TGCACCAGCAGCCAAGATAGGAGGGAGGGCCAGGAGTACTTC.

The V gene is TRBV2, the J gene TRBJ2-1; D is unresolved. The germline CDR1 and CDR2 sequences are SNHLY and FYNNEI. With 5 bases removed from V and 4 bases from J, the gap between germline ends came to 15 bases. The CDR3 runs to 15 residues. The CDR3 coding sequence is TGTGCCAGCAGTATCTTAGTATTACTTTACAATGAGCAGTTCTTC. It specifies CASSILVLLYNEQFF.

V is TRBV19 and J is TRBJ1-1; no clear D gene. V shed 6 bases and J shed 1 base, with 6 bases lying between them. This CDR3 has 12 amino acids. The germline gives CDR1 LNHDA, CDR2 SQIVND (reference sequence). The CDR3 reads CASRGGNTEAFF. The DNA of the CDR3 is TGTGCCAGTAGGGGAGGGAACACTGAAGCTTTCTTT. Using reference TRBV19 and TRBJ1-1 for the parts outside the CDR3, the full variable domain is DGGITQSPKYLFRKEGQNVTLSCEQNLNHDAMYWYRQDPGQGLRLIYYSQIVNDFQKGDIAEGYSVSREKKESFPLTVTSAQKNPTAFYLCASRGGNTEAFFGQGTRLTVV.

This clone occurred a few times. The rearrangement links TRBV21-1 to TRBJ2-7; TRBD2, the table's D call, was not compared with the DNA. TRBV21-1 has pseudogene status. This CDR3 has 16 amino acids. CDR3 DNA sequence: TGTGCCAGCAGCAAAGAGCTCCCGGGGGGGCCCTACGAGCAGTACTTC. Protein product: CASSKELPGGPYEQYF.

The chain combines TRBV6-5 with TRBJ2-7, with D maybe TRBD2 (6 bases). V was cut by 4 bases and J by 0 bases, with 16 bases left in between. The CDR3 has 16 residues. CDR1 MNHEY and CDR2 SVGAGI come from the germline V gene. CDR3 nucleotides: TGTGCCAGCAGTTCCTGGGTAGCGGTTAGCTCCTACGAGCAGTACTTC. It is translated as CASSSWVAVSSYEQYF.

This chain joins TRBV10-3 and TRBJ1-4, with D tentatively TRBD1 (6 bases). CDR3 size: 16 residues. Germline CDR1 reads ENHRY; CDR2 reads SYGVKD. V was pared by 0 bases and J by 7 bases, with 15 bases between. The CDR3 loop is CAISESVWGHGEKLFF. The CDR3 region has the DNA TGTGCCATCAGTGAGTCGGTGTGGGGGCATGGTGAAAAACTGTTTTTT.

This clone was seen more than once but under ten times. V is TRBV5-1 and J is TRBJ2-2; tentative D call: TRBD1 (6 bases). V was shortened by 4 bases and J by 4 bases, with 11 bases between the two germline ends. CDR3 length: 14 amino acids. Germline V gene data show CDR1 as SGHRS and CDR2 as YFSETQ. The CDR3 region has the DNA TGCGCCAGCAGCAGGGGACACGTCACCGGGGAGCTGTTTTTT. This translates into CASSRGHVTGELFF.

The V call is TRBV7-9, the J call TRBJ2-1; 8 positions match TRBD2. The CDR3 runs 19 residues. V lost 8 bases and J lost 0; bases outside the gene matches: 18. Per germline, CDR1 SEHNR and CDR2 FQNEAQ (reference sequence). The CDR3 reads CASSAIIAGQSSSYNEQFF. For the CDR3, the DNA is TGTGCCAGCTCAGCGATCATAGCGGGACAATCTAGCTCCTACAATGAGCAGTTCTTC.

The rearrangement joins TRBV15 to TRBJ1-4, with D possibly TRBD1 on 5 matching bases. The germline V gene has CDR1 LNHNV and CDR2 YYDKDF (reference sequence). The CDR3 length is 13 residues. V was clipped by 8 bases and J by 8 bases, with 15 bases between them. CDR3 sequence reads: CATLVQAGEKLFF. CDR3 DNA sequence: TGTGCCACCCTAGTACAGGCGGGAGAAAAACTGTTTTTT.

V usage is TRBV5-6 and J usage is TRBJ1-3, with 7 positions matching TRBD1. Germline V gene data show CDR1 as SGHDT and CDR2 as YYEEEE. J gave up 0 bases and V 4 bases, and 4 bases lay outside the gene matches. The length of the CDR3 is 15 residues. CDR3 nucleotides: TGTGCCAGCAGCCCAACAGGGGTCTCTGGAAACACCATATATTTT. It is translated as CASSPTGVSGNTIYF.

This chain joins TRBV7-8 and TRBJ2-4; 12 bases map to TRBD1. The CDR3 sequence is 17 residues long. V trimming: 5 bases; J trimming: 1 base; junction bases outside the gene matches: 6. Per the germline V gene, CDR1 is SGHVS and CDR2 is FQNEAQ. The CDR3 is CASSRDRGRGAKNIQYF. The CDR3 DNA is TGTGCCAGCAGCAGGGACAGGGGGCGCGGGGCCAAAAACATTCAGTACTTC.

V usage is TRBV5-1 and J usage is TRBJ1-5; the D gene is possibly TRBD1 (6 bases). The germline V gene has CDR1 SGHRS and CDR2 YFSETQ. The V and J ends lost 4 bases and 3 bases respectively, with 8 bases between them. The CDR3 sequence is 13 residues long. The CDR3 DNA reads as TGCGCCAGCAGCAGGGACACCAATCAGCCCCAGCATTTT. This translates into CASSRDTNQPQHF. The full variable domain, rest sourced from reference TRBV5-1 and TRBJ1-5, is KAGVTQTPRYLIKTRGQQVTLSCSPISGHRSVSWYQQTPGQGLQFLFEYFSETQRNKGNFPGRFSGRQFSNSRSEMNVSTLELGDSALYLCASSRDTNQPQHFGDGTRLSIL.

This clone was counted only a few times. V and J are TRBV29-1 and TRBJ1-1, with D perhaps matching TRBD1 (5 bases). Trimming cost V 4 bases and J 1 base, with 7 bases left between them. Germline V gene lookup returns CDR1 SQVTM and CDR2 ANQGSEA. The CDR3 is made up of 12 amino acids. The CDR3: CSVGGQNTEAFF. In DNA form, the CDR3 reads TGCAGCGTTGGAGGACAGAACACTGAAGCTTTCTTT.

This chain links TRBV4-2 with TRBJ2-7; 12 bases are shared with TRBD2. The CDR3 runs 16 residues. V shed 2 bases, J shed 2 bases, and the junction held 4 bases outside the gene matches. Germline CDR1 LGHNA, CDR2 YNFKEQ. Here the CDR3 reads CASSQNLAGGPYEQYF. The CDR3 bases are TGTGCCAGCAGCCAAAATCTAGCGGGAGGGCCCTACGAGCAGTACTTC.

This chain joins TRBV5-1 and TRBJ2-7; D is possibly TRBD2 (6 bases). The CDR3 is made up of 15 amino acids. The germline V gene has CDR1 SGHRS and CDR2 YFSETQ. V was cut by 3 bases and J by 3 bases, with 16 bases left in between. CDR3 sequence: CASSSPLGGIYEQYF. DNA of the CDR3: TGCGCCAGCAGCTCCCCCCTGGGCGGGATCTACGAGCAGTACTTC.

The gene calls are TRBV19 and TRBJ2-5; 8 nucleotides line up with TRBD2. Germline CDR1 is LNHDA and CDR2 is SQIVND (reference sequence). The CDR3 totals 12 residues. Trimming cost V 5 bases and J 5 bases; bases outside gene matches: 1. In DNA, the CDR3 is TGTGCCAGTAGTCCTAGCGGGGAGACCCAGTACTTC. Translation: CASSPSGETQYF.

The chain links TRBV9 to TRBJ1-2; D is unclear. The CDR3 contains 16 residues. V dropped 0 bases and J dropped 4 bases, with 16 bases sitting between them. Germline values: CDR1 SGDLS, CDR2 YYNGEE. This chain's CDR3 is CASSVGAESPLYGYTF. DNA of the CDR3: TGTGCCAGCAGCGTAGGAGCGGAATCCCCCCTCTATGGCTACACCTTC.

Many counts were recorded for this clone. The J gene is TRBJ1-1, the V gene TRBV2; tentatively, D is TRBD1 (5 bases). V was clipped by 2 bases and J by 0 bases, with 19 bases between them. The CDR3 has 18 amino acids. Germline V gene lookup returns CDR1 SNHLY and CDR2 FYNNEI. The CDR3 DNA is TGTGCCAGCAGTGAAAGCGTCTCGGGGGGATACATGAACACTGAAGCTTTCTTT. This codes for CASSESVSGGYMNTEAFF.

Written as DNA, the CDR3 is TGTGCCTGGAGGGACACAACAGATACGCAGTATTTT. Protein sequence: CAWRDTTDTQYF. The chain carries TRBV30 and TRBJ2-3; the D gene is possibly TRBD1 (5 bases). Germline V lookup: CDR1 GTSNPN, CDR2 SVGIG (reference sequence). V lost 3 bases and J lost 3, with 7 bases in between. The CDR3 runs 12 residues.